The rows below give T cell receptor beta chains drawn from one sample of a study of T cells in Graves' hyperthyroidism and ophthalmopathy. TCRdb reprocessed the multiplex PCR reads via MiXCR and lists one record per CDR3 protein. This table has about 420,000 distinct CDR3 sequences, roughly 15% appearing once. Specimen: blood. All receptors derive from a woman aged 18-30 years with Graves' hyperthyroidism. The CDR3 runs from the conserved cysteine through the conserved F or W. The order of the fields is D gene, clone size, V gene, J gene, CDR3 protein, CDR3 DNA. A D gene is named only where the DNA matches it firmly. Expanded clones get a size class; other rows say once, few or many, or leave the size out.

d_gene: TRBD2; abundance: NA; v_gene: TRBV28; j_gene: TRBJ2-5; CDR3aa: CASTLGASGSRETQYF; CDR3nt: TGTGCCAGCACCCTCGGGGCTAGCGGGAGCCGTGAGACCCAGTACTTC
d_gene: NA; abundance: many; v_gene: TRBV9; j_gene: TRBJ2-1; CDR3aa: CASSVGPGSQDEQFF; CDR3nt: TGTGCCAGCAGCGTAGGTCCCGGGAGTCAAGATGAGCAGTTCTTC
d_gene: NA; abundance: NA; v_gene: TRBV19; j_gene: TRBJ2-3; CDR3aa: CASSIRGRSDTQYF; CDR3nt: TGTGCCAGTAGTATAAGGGGTAGATCGGATACGCAGTATTTT
d_gene: TRBD2; abundance: NA; v_gene: TRBV9; j_gene: TRBJ2-4; CDR3aa: CASSVGPGTSGRVDKNIQYF; CDR3nt: TGTGCCAGCAGCGTCGGACCGGGGACTAGCGGGAGGGTGGACAAAAACATTCAGTACTTC
d_gene: TRBD1; abundance: many; v_gene: TRBV12-3/TRBV12-4; j_gene: TRBJ1-6; CDR3aa: CASSPGGPSPLHF; CDR3nt: TGTGCCAGCAGTCCAGGGGGCCCTTCACCCCTCCACTTT
d_gene: NA; abundance: many; v_gene: TRBV20-1; j_gene: TRBJ2-5; CDR3aa: CSARDLRVQETQYF; CDR3nt: TGCAGTGCTAGAGATCTCAGGGTGCAAGAGACCCAGTACTTC
d_gene: NA; abundance: few; v_gene: TRBV15; j_gene: TRBJ2-1; CDR3aa: CATSRQGLSYNEQFF; CDR3nt: TGTGCCACCAGCAGGCAGGGACTCTCCTACAATGAGCAGTTCTTC
d_gene: NA; abundance: NA; v_gene: TRBV5-4; j_gene: TRBJ1-4; CDR3aa: CASSLMAEREKLFF; CDR3nt: TGTGCCAGCAGCTTGATGGCTGAGAGAGAAAAACTGTTTTTT
d_gene: NA; abundance: few; v_gene: TRBV10-2; j_gene: TRBJ2-7; CDR3aa: CASRKDFYEQYF; CDR3nt: TGCGCCAGCCGTAAGGATTTCTACGAGCAGTACTTC
d_gene: NA; abundance: many; v_gene: TRBV11-2; j_gene: TRBJ2-5; CDR3aa: CASSWGQGRAETQYF; CDR3nt: TGTGCCAGCAGCTGGGGGCAGGGTCGGGCGGAGACCCAGTACTTC
d_gene: NA; abundance: NA; v_gene: TRBV30; j_gene: TRBJ1-2; CDR3aa: CAFTEGGAYGYTF; CDR3nt: TGTGCCTTTACCGAGGGGGGGGCATATGGCTACACCTTC
d_gene: TRBD2; abundance: many; v_gene: TRBV28; j_gene: TRBJ2-7; CDR3aa: CASSKPRTSGGYEQYF; CDR3nt: TGTGCCAGCAGTAAGCCCAGGACTAGCGGGGGCTACGAGCAGTACTTC
d_gene: NA; abundance: NA; v_gene: TRBV6-1; j_gene: TRBJ2-7; CDR3aa: CASSEEAGAGTWEQYF; CDR3nt: TGTGCCAGCAGTGAAGAAGCTGGGGCGGGGACCTGGGAGCAGTACTTC
d_gene: NA; abundance: many; v_gene: TRBV6-2/TRBV6-3; j_gene: TRBJ2-7; CDR3aa: CASSYPRGGTNYEQYF; CDR3nt: TGTGCCAGCAGTTACCCGAGGGGCGGTACTAACTACGAGCAGTACTTC
d_gene: NA; abundance: few; v_gene: TRBV30; j_gene: TRBJ1-2; CDR3aa: CAWRIVYGYTF; CDR3nt: TGTGCCTGGAGAATAGTCTATGGCTACACCTTC
d_gene: NA; abundance: NA; v_gene: TRBV5-6; j_gene: TRBJ2-5; CDR3aa: CASTLQLALETQYF; CDR3nt: TGTGCCAGCACTTTACAGCTGGCGCTGGAGACCCAGTACTTC
d_gene: NA; abundance: many; v_gene: TRBV2; j_gene: TRBJ2-1; CDR3aa: CASSELQGIVKFF; CDR3nt: TGTGCCAGCAGTGAACTCCAGGGGATAGTTAAGTTCTTC
d_gene: NA; abundance: few; v_gene: TRBV27; j_gene: TRBJ1-1; CDR3aa: CASSPGLVARSTEAFF; CDR3nt: TGTGCCAGCAGTCCGGGGTTAGTTGCGCGGAGTACTGAAGCTTTCTTT
d_gene: TRBD1; abundance: many; v_gene: TRBV18; j_gene: TRBJ2-3; CDR3aa: CASSPGQGKDTQYF; CDR3nt: TGTGCCAGCTCACCTGGACAGGGTAAAGATACGCAGTATTTT
d_gene: TRBD1; abundance: many; v_gene: TRBV27; j_gene: TRBJ2-1; CDR3aa: CASRKLGGFSSYNEQFF; CDR3nt: TGTGCCAGCAGAAAATTAGGGGGCTTCAGCTCCTACAATGAGCAGTTCTTC
d_gene: TRBD1; abundance: NA; v_gene: TRBV10-1; j_gene: TRBJ2-1; CDR3aa: CASSRTGGRDEQFF; CDR3nt: TGCGCCAGCAGTAGGACAGGGGGCAGGGATGAGCAGTTCTTC
d_gene: NA; abundance: many; v_gene: TRBV7-8; j_gene: TRBJ1-5; CDR3aa: CASSLATSRANQPQHF; CDR3nt: TGTGCCAGCAGCTTAGCTACGTCTAGAGCCAATCAGCCCCAGCATTTT
d_gene: NA; abundance: many; v_gene: TRBV3-1; j_gene: TRBJ2-1; CDR3aa: CASSQDFQKYNEQFF; CDR3nt: TGTGCCAGCAGCCAAGATTTCCAGAAATACAATGAGCAGTTCTTC
d_gene: NA; abundance: few; v_gene: TRBV24-1; j_gene: TRBJ1-1; CDR3aa: CATSDLDTEAFF; CDR3nt: TGTGCCACCAGTGATTTGGACACTGAAGCTTTCTTT